This is a list of T cell receptor beta chains from one sample in a study of cytomegalovirus exposure and HLA in healthy donors. Here immunoSEQ multiplex PCR was the method, and the copy in TCRdb shows in-frame clones only, minus some. The sample carries around 91,000 clones, roughly 78% recorded once. The sequenced material came from PBMCs. The receptor source for this set is a male donor in good health and CMV-seropositive. Each CDR3 is given with its conserved first and last residue. Each record gives: D gene, clone size, J gene, V gene, CDR3 protein, CDR3 DNA. D genes are given only for firm matches. Size values are once, few and many counts, or a class for expanded clones, and some rows have none.

TRBD1 NA TRBJ1-1 TRBV7-3 CASSLRGTAGNTEAFF TGTGCCAGCAGCTTACGGGGGACAGCCGGGAACACTGAAGCTTTCTTT
NA NA TRBJ2-7 TRBV27 CASSLFGRGASEQYF TGTGCCAGCAGTTTATTTGGCAGGGGGGCGTCCGAGCAGTACTTC
NA NA TRBJ2-1 TRBV30 CAWREHRVGGEQFF TGTGCCTGGAGAGAACACCGGGTAGGGGGAGAGCAGTTCTTC
TRBD2 once TRBJ2-1 TRBV9 CASSPLGGRGSYNEQFF TGTGCCAGCAGCCCCCTGGGAGGGAGAGGCTCCTACAATGAGCAGTTCTTC
TRBD1 once TRBJ1-1 TRBV7-9 CASSLPRDRGFTEAFF TGTGCCAGCAGCTTACCCCGGGACAGGGGGTTCACTGAAGCTTTCTTT
TRBD1 NA TRBJ1-5 TRBV4-1 CASSQDVDRVSQPQHF TGCGCCAGCAGCCAAGATGTTGACAGGGTGAGCCAGCCCCAGCATTTT
NA NA TRBJ1-1 TRBV30 CACSGTHFTEAFF TGTGCCTGCTCCGGGACACACTTCACTGAAGCTTTCTTT
TRBD1 NA TRBJ2-1 TRBV28 CATREGALAYNEQFF TGTGCCACCAGAGAGGGGGCCCTTGCCTACAATGAGCAGTTCTTC
TRBD1 NA TRBJ2-4 TRBV9 CASSVEQGGAKNIQYF TGTGCCAGCAGCGTAGAACAGGGGGGAGCCAAAAACATTCAGTACTTC
TRBD1 NA TRBJ1-5 TRBV18 CASSPADRAPEQPQHF TGTGCCAGCTCACCGGCAGACAGGGCTCCCGAGCAGCCCCAGCATTTT
NA NA TRBJ2-2 TRBV20-1 CSAQHHRELFF TGCAGTGCCCAACACCACAGGGAGCTGTTTTTT
NA few TRBJ1-2 TRBV7-9 CASSLKPGDGEYGYTF TGTGCCAGCAGCTTAAAGCCCGGAGACGGGGAGTATGGCTACACCTTC
NA NA TRBJ2-3 TRBV19 CASSVSSQDTQYF TGTGCCAGTAGTGTCTCGTCCCAGGATACGCAGTATTTT
NA NA TRBJ2-2 TRBV28 CASSFRTPNTGELFF TGTGCCAGCAGTTTCCGGACACCTAACACCGGGGAGCTGTTTTTT
TRBD2 NA TRBJ2-3 TRBV6-1 CASTAGGRTDTQYF TGTGCCAGCACGGCGGGGGGACGCACAGATACGCAGTATTTT
NA NA TRBJ2-5 TRBV9 CASSVGGLDQETQYF TGTGCCAGCAGCGTAGGGGGACTGGACCAAGAGACCCAGTACTTC
NA NA TRBJ2-1 TRBV7-3 CASSASGPGAGNEQFF TGTGCCAGCAGCGCCTCGGGTCCAGGGGCGGGTAATGAGCAGTTCTTC
TRBD1 NA TRBJ2-3 TRBV6-1 CASGGLPGQHTQYF TGTGCCAGCGGGGGTCTTCCGGGACAGCATACGCAGTATTTT
TRBD1 NA TRBJ2-5 TRBV7-9 CASSLAWTGSQETQYF TGTGCCAGCAGCTTAGCTTGGACAGGGAGTCAAGAGACCCAGTACTTC
TRBD1 NA TRBJ2-6 TRBV6-1 CASSEAQGGANVLTF TGTGCCAGCAGTGAAGCACAGGGGGGGGCCAACGTCCTGACTTTC
NA NA TRBJ2-1 TRBV28 CASSFGAQYNEQFF TGTGCCAGCAGTTTTGGGGCACAGTACAATGAGCAGTTCTTC
TRBD1 NA TRBJ1-2 TRBV30 CAWSAGTGGGNGYTF TGTGCCTGGAGTGCCGGGACAGGGGGCGGGAATGGCTACACCTTC
TRBD1 NA TRBJ1-5 TRBV28 CASSKQGARQPQHF TGTGCCAGCAGTAAACAGGGGGCGAGGCAGCCCCAGCATTTT
NA NA TRBJ2-7 TRBV28 CASSFSLNEQYF TGTGCCAGCAGTTTTAGCTTAAACGAGCAGTACTTC